These 28 T cell receptor beta chains share one sample of origin, sequenced in a study of radiotherapy plus CTLA-4 blockade in lung cancer. Assay: immunoSEQ multiplex PCR; the TCRdb copy retains only in-frame clones and omits some. The table has roughly 66,000 clones, around four fifths seen once. The source was peripheral blood, collected from a patient treated with radiotherapy plus ipilimumab. The receptors derive from a human donor with non-small cell lung cancer who had a partial response to radiotherapy plus ipilimumab.

This chain uses TRBV18 with TRBJ2-7; 7 bases match TRBD2. CDR3 length: 14 amino acids. CDR1 is KGHSH, CDR2 LQKENI, per germline. With 0 bases clipped from V and 3 bases from J, the junction kept 2 bases outside the gene matches. Here the CDR3 reads CASSPPRGDYEQYF. The DNA of the CDR3 is TGTGCCAGCTCACCACCCCGGGGGGACTACGAGCAGTACTTC.

The chain has TRBV7-3 and TRBJ2-5, with D maybe TRBD2 (6 bases). V was cut by 1 base and J by 1 base, with 13 bases left in between. The CDR3 contains 16 residues. CDR1 and CDR2 from the germline V gene are SGHTA and FQGTGA. This chain's CDR3 is CASSLSLGGTQETQYF. CDR3 DNA: TGTGCCAGCAGCTTAAGTCTGGGCGGGACCCAAGAGACCCAGTACTTC.

The V and J genes are TRBV5-1 and TRBJ1-4, with 7 nucleotides matching TRBD1. This CDR3 region has 15 residues. V lost 2 bases to trimming and J lost 3 bases; unmatched junction nucleotides: 4. Germline lookup yields CDR1 SGHRS and CDR2 YFSETQ. CDR3 in amino acids: CASSLEGAPNEKLFF. CDR3 nucleotides: TGCGCCAGCAGCTTAGAGGGGGCGCCTAATGAAAAACTGTTTTTT. The full variable domain, completed using reference TRBV5-1 and TRBJ1-4, is KAGVTQTPRYLIKTRGQQVTLSCSPISGHRSVSWYQQTPGQGLQFLFEYFSETQRNKGNFPGRFSGRQFSNSRSEMNVSTLELGDSALYLCASSLEGAPNEKLFFGSGTQLSVL.

This clone has just a few counts. The chain combines TRBV19 with TRBJ2-7; D might be TRBD2 (5 bases). Trimming cost V 3 bases and J 3 bases, with 9 bases left between them. The CDR3 is 13 residues long. Germline loops: CDR1 LNHDA, CDR2 SQIVND (reference sequence). The CDR3 nucleotides read TGTGCCAGTAGTATCAGGAGGAACTACGAGCAGTACTTC. Protein: CASSIRRNYEQYF.

V and J are TRBV9 and TRBJ2-3; the D is unclear. The CDR3 loop spans 14 amino acids. Trimming took off 2 bases at V and 2 bases at J, with 9 bases between the two ends. The germline V gene has CDR1 SGDLS and CDR2 YYNGEE. The CDR3 sequence is CASSVGPDTDTQYF. The CDR3 DNA reads TGTGCCAGCAGCGTTGGGCCGGACACAGATACGCAGTATTTT.

This chain connects TRBV5-1 to TRBJ2-1; 9 positions match TRBD2. After removal of 5 bases from V and 7 bases from J, the junction contained 10 bases not matched to a gene. CDR1 and CDR2 from the germline V gene are SGHRS and YFSETQ. The CDR3 runs 15 residues. Written as DNA, the CDR3 is TGCGCCAGCAGTTATATAGCGGGAGCCGGGAATGAGCAGTTCTTC. Translated, it gives CASSYIAGAGNEQFF. The full variable domain, its missing parts supplied by reference TRBV5-1 and TRBJ2-1, is KAGVTQTPRYLIKTRGQQVTLSCSPISGHRSVSWYQQTPGQGLQFLFEYFSETQRNKGNFPGRFSGRQFSNSRSEMNVSTLELGDSALYLCASSYIAGAGNEQFFGPGTRLTVL.

In its sample, this clone was seen once. This chain connects TRBV7-2 to TRBJ2-1; 7 nucleotides agree with TRBD1. Trimming at V came to 5 bases and at J to 7 bases, leaving 11 bases not matched to a gene. Germline V gene data show CDR1 as SGHTA and CDR2 as FQGNSA. This CDR3 has 15 amino acids. The CDR3 is CASSEGPGQRNEQFF. DNA of the CDR3: TGTGCCAGCAGCGAGGGACCGGGACAGCGGAATGAGCAGTTCTTC.

This clone was detected only once. The chain joins TRBV29-1 to TRBJ2-5; 9 bases match TRBD1. Germline trimming cut 4 bases from V and 4 bases from J; bases unmatched to any gene: 4. CDR1 and CDR2 (germline): SQVTM, ANQGSEA. CDR3 length: 13 amino acids. In DNA form, the CDR3 reads TGCAGCGTTGGTACAGGGGGCGTAGAGACCCAGTACTTC. Encoded protein: CSVGTGGVETQYF.

In regard to this clone: The sample holds other DNA sequences that translate to the same CDR3. This sequence joins TRBV18 and TRBJ1-4; TRBD1 is a possible D gene (6 bases). The CDR3 length is 16 residues. V lost 2 bases, J lost 0 bases, and 10 bases lay in between. Germline V lookup: CDR1 KGHSH, CDR2 LQKENI. In nucleotides, the CDR3 is TGTGCCAGCTCACCAGGACAGATCTCAACTAATGAAAAACTGTTTTTT. Amino acids: CASSPGQISTNEKLFF.

This chain connects TRBV28 to TRBJ2-7; TRBD1 agrees at 8 bases. With 8 bases clipped from V and 2 bases from J, the junction kept 11 bases outside the gene matches. Germline values: CDR1 MDHEN, CDR2 SYDVKM. The CDR3 extends over 15 amino acids. CDR3 DNA: TGTGCCAGCCGAGCGAGGGCAGGGGGCACCTACGAGCAGTACTTC. The encoded protein is CASRARAGGTYEQYF.

As DNA, the CDR3 is TGTGCCACCCGTCGGGGGAGGTTCAACGAGCAGTACTTC. It translates to CATRRGRFNEQYF. The V and J genes are TRBV5-4 and TRBJ2-7; D perhaps matches TRBD2 (6 bases). The V end lost 9 bases, the J end lost 5 bases, and 18 bases lay between the germline ends. The CDR3 is made up of 13 amino acids. Germline V gene sequence: CDR1 SGHNT, CDR2 YYREEE (reference sequence). The full variable domain, in which reference TRBV5-4 and TRBJ2-7 provide the parts outside the CDR3, is ETGVTQSPTHLIKTRGQQVTLRCSSQSGHNTVSWYQQALGQGPQFIFQYYREEENGRGNFPPRFSGLQFPNYSSELNVNALELDDSALYLCATRRGRFNEQYFGPGTRLTVT.

The rearrangement joins TRBV23-1 to TRBJ2-7; no clear D. TRBV23-1 is classed as an ORF, of uncertain function. The CDR3 has 14 amino acids. V lost 4 bases to trimming and J lost 5 bases, with 15 bases between them. CDR3 residues: CASSPSGLAHEQYF. DNA for the CDR3: TGCGCCAGCAGTCCAAGTGGGCTGGCCCACGAGCAGTACTTC.

The chain couples TRBV9 to TRBJ2-5, with 8 bases aligning to TRBD2. Germline loops: CDR1 SGDLS, CDR2 YYNGEE. The CDR3 consists of 15 residues. The V and J ends lost 0 bases and 4 bases, in that order; junction bases with no gene match: 5. For the CDR3, the DNA is TGTGCCAGCAGCGTAGAGGGGACTAGAGGAGAGACCCAGTACTTC. Translated: CASSVEGTRGETQYF.

The V call is TRBV18, the J call TRBJ1-1, with D maybe TRBD1 (6 bases). Trimming took off 3 bases at V and 2 bases at J, with 16 bases between the two ends. The CDR3 has 16 amino acids. Germline V lookup: CDR1 KGHSH, CDR2 LQKENI. The CDR3 spells CASSPRGGAGNTEAFF. CDR3 nucleotides: TGTGCCAGCTCACCTCGGGGGGGGGCTGGTAACACTGAAGCTTTCTTT. Drawing the rest from reference TRBV18 and TRBJ1-1, the complete variable domain is NAGVMQNPRHLVRRRGQEARLRCSPMKGHSHVYWYRQLPEEGLKFMVYLQKENIIDESGMPKERFSAEFPKEGPSILRIQQVVRGDSAAYFCASSPRGGAGNTEAFFGQGTRLTVV.

The J gene is TRBJ2-5, the V gene TRBV28; tentative D call: TRBD1 (5 bases). Trimming stripped 5 bases from V and 3 bases from J, with 22 bases between. This CDR3 comprises 17 residues. CDR1 and CDR2 (germline): MDHEN, SYDVKM. Here the CDR3 DNA reads TGTGCCAGCAGTCTAGTAAGGGGTATTTCCCCCAAAGAGACCCAGTACTTC. Its translation: CASSLVRGISPKETQYF.

The V and J genes are TRBV14 and TRBJ1-4, with D possibly TRBD1 on 5 matching bases. The V end lost 8 bases, the J end lost 9 bases, and 16 bases lay between the germline ends. The germline V gene encodes CDR1 SGHDN and CDR2 FVKESK. The CDR3 spans 13 residues. CDR3 loop: CASRTTAEQKLFF. The CDR3, as DNA: TGTGCCAGCCGGACAACCGCCGAACAAAAACTGTTTTTT.

This clone was observed once. This chain connects TRBV28 to TRBJ1-5, with no clear D. Germline V gene sequence: CDR1 MDHEN, CDR2 SYDVKM. This CDR3 is built from 16 residues. Trimming shortened V by 2 bases and J by 2 bases, and 13 bases separated the two germline ends. The CDR3: CASSLPRPDRNQPQHF. As DNA, the CDR3 is TGTGCCAGCAGTTTACCTAGGCCAGACCGCAATCAGCCCCAGCATTTT.

The chain carries TRBV7-8 and TRBJ1-4, with 7 bases fitting TRBD1. The length of the CDR3 is 14 residues. The junction had 6 bases not matched to a gene; V was cut back by 5 bases and J by 6 bases. CDR1 and CDR2 from the germline V gene are SGHVS and FQNEAQ. CDR3 sequence reads: CASSDRAADEKLFF. The CDR3, as DNA: TGTGCCAGCAGCGACAGGGCGGCGGATGAAAAACTGTTTTTT.

This chain uses TRBV5-6 with TRBJ2-7; perhaps TRBD2 as D (7 bases). The V gene's germline CDR1 is SGHDT and CDR2 YYEEEE. There are 15 residues in the CDR3. The V gene lost 4 bases and the J gene lost 2 bases, with 16 bases spanning the gap. The CDR3 DNA reads TGTGCCAGCAGCACCGCGGGGGCCCCCCCCTACGAGCAGTACTTC. Translating gives CASSTAGAPPYEQYF. Supplemented by reference TRBV5-6 and TRBJ2-7, the full variable domain reads DAGVTQSPTHLIKTRGQQVTLRCSPKSGHDTVSWYQQALGQGPQFIFQYYEEEERQRGNFPDRFSGHQFPNYSSELNVNALLLGDSALYLCASSTAGAPPYEQYFGPGTRLTVT.

V usage is TRBV27 and J usage is TRBJ2-6, with a possible D match to TRBD2 (6 bases). V lost 1 base and J lost 4, with 20 bases in between. Per the germline V gene, CDR1 is MNHEY and CDR2 is SMNVEV (reference sequence). The CDR3 is 19 amino acids. For the CDR3, the DNA is TGTGCCAGCAGTTTATTTGGGCGGGGCTTAAGCTCCGGGGCCAACGTCCTGACTTTC. As protein: CASSLFGRGLSSGANVLTF.

The chain couples TRBV7-2 to TRBJ1-5; 9 nucleotides line up with TRBD1. The ends lost 6 bases at V and 9 bases at J; junction bases unmatched: 6. The V gene's germline CDR1 is SGHTA and CDR2 FQGNSA. The CDR3 has 13 amino acids. The CDR3 reads CASSRQGVLPQHF. CDR3 DNA: TGTGCCAGCAGTAGACAGGGGGTATTGCCCCAGCATTTT.

The rearrangement links TRBV29-1 to TRBJ2-7; 7 bases are shared with TRBD1. V was pared by 6 bases and J by 3 bases, with 11 bases of the junction left unmatched. The CDR3 is 14 amino acids. Per germline, CDR1 SQVTM and CDR2 ANQGSEA. DNA of the CDR3: TGCAGCGTGGTAACAGGGGAGAAAGGCTACGAGCAGTACTTC. Translating gives CSVVTGEKGYEQYF.

Only a few counts were recorded for this clone. The chain is built from TRBV5-6 and TRBJ2-7, with D unclear. Looked up from germline, CDR1 is SGHDT and CDR2 is YYEEEE. CDR3 length: 14 amino acids. V was clipped by 4 bases and J by 3 bases, with 14 bases between them. CDR3 region: CASSPKKSYYEQYF. CDR3 bases: TGTGCCAGCAGCCCGAAAAAGAGTTACTACGAGCAGTACTTC. Full variable domain (outside the CDR3, taken from reference TRBV5-6 and TRBJ2-7): DAGVTQSPTHLIKTRGQQVTLRCSPKSGHDTVSWYQQALGQGPQFIFQYYEEEERQRGNFPDRFSGHQFPNYSSELNVNALLLGDSALYLCASSPKKSYYEQYFGPGTRLTVT.

CDR3 coding DNA: TGCGCCAGCAGCGTTGTGGGAGGGGCCCAAAATGAGCAGTTCTTC. As protein: CASSVVGGAQNEQFF. The chain links TRBV5-1 to TRBJ2-1; 7 bases match TRBD2. The CDR3 is made up of 15 amino acids. Germline loops: CDR1 SGHRS, CDR2 YFSETQ. With 4 bases clipped from V and 7 bases from J, the junction kept 11 bases outside the gene matches.

The gene calls are TRBV5-1 and TRBJ1-2; possibly TRBD1 for D (5 bases). V gave up 4 bases and J gave up 0 bases, with 16 bases separating them. This CDR3 has 16 amino acids. Germline V CDR1 and CDR2: SGHRS, YFSETQ. CDR3 nucleotides: TGCGCCAGCAGCCGATTTTCGACAGAGACTAACTATGGCTACACCTTC. It encodes CASSRFSTETNYGYTF.

The chain links TRBV7-2 to TRBJ2-3, with D possibly being TRBD2 (6 bases). The CDR3 spans 14 residues. V was cut by 5 bases and J by 2 bases, with 11 bases left in between. Germline loops: CDR1 SGHTA, CDR2 FQGNSA. The CDR3 region is CASSPGLSTDTQYF. The CDR3 bases are TGTGCCAGCAGCCCGGGACTTTCCACAGATACGCAGTATTTT.

V is TRBV27 and J is TRBJ1-5; D gene unclear. CDR1 MNHEY and CDR2 SMNVEV come from the germline V gene (reference sequence). V was cut by 6 bases and J by 7 bases, with 13 bases left in between. CDR3 length: 13 amino acids. Here the CDR3 DNA reads TGTGCCAGCAGGGCCCCACCAGGACAGCCCCAGCATTTT. Translating it yields CASRAPPGQPQHF.

This clone was counted between two and nine times. V is TRBV29-1 and J is TRBJ2-5; tentatively, D is TRBD1 (6 bases). Germline CDR1 reads SQVTM; CDR2 reads ANQGSEA. This CDR3 region has 15 residues. Trimming took off 3 bases at V and 5 bases at J, with 19 bases between the two ends. The CDR3 region is CSVDSGRGGGETQYF. The CDR3 coding sequence is TGCAGCGTTGATTCGGGGCGAGGGGGTGGGGAGACCCAGTACTTC.